This TCR beta chain came from a study of technical replicates of blood from four donors. TCRdb's table, derived via immunoSEQ multiplex PCR, lists solely in-frame clones and lacks some. This table has tens of thousands of clones, approximately 96% appearing once. Specimen: T cells isolated from PBMCs. The source is a human donor in good health.

The CDR3, as DNA: TGTGCCAGCAGTAAAGAATTCAAGGGGATGGAAGCTTTCTTT. Protein product: CASSKEFKGMEAFF. J is TRBJ1-1 and V is TRBV27; TRBD1 might be the D (5 bases). CDR3 length: 14 residues. V lost 5 bases and J 8 bases, leaving 18 bases between the germline ends. CDR1 and CDR2 from the germline V gene are MNHEY and SMNVEV (reference sequence).